One T cell receptor beta chain is described in this entry. The specificity of this receptor is unknown. Base quality data are lacking; no much larger clone is found one base away. The CDR1 and CDR2 encoded by the germline V gene are SGHDT and YYEEEE. From the cysteine through the phenylalanine, the CDR3 covers 13 amino acids. Solely the CDR3 DNA is kept, with 39 bases framed from the first base. V is reduced by 4 bases and J by 8 bases, leaving a spacing of 12 bases between them. The entry originates in a study of OX40 agonist ivuxolimab in advanced cancers. At the level of the whole study: Ivuxolimab, which targeted the costimulatory receptor OX40 (CD134), was an agonistic, fully human IgG2 monoclonal antibody. Patients were allowed to have had prior anti-PD-1, anti-PD-L1 or anti-CTLA-4 therapy, and 40% to 45% of the dose-escalation patients had been treated with checkpoint inhibitors. In the dose-escalation cohort, roughly four fifths of patients were male, and the mean age was roughly 60 years, with a range of about 23 to 90. Among the approximately 54 dose-escalation patients, around 20 had hepatocellular carcinoma, 15 or so melanoma, 9 renal cell carcinoma and 9 head and neck cancer. The paper reports the monotherapy dose-escalation portion (N = 52 patients) of the phase I ivuxolimab trial. Partial responses occurred in three dose-escalation patients: two with cutaneous melanoma and one with hepatocellular carcinoma. Intravenous ivuxolimab was administered to patients every 2 weeks at six dose levels: 0.01, 0.1, 0.3, 1.5, 3 and 10 mg/kg. The purpose of peripheral TCRbeta sequencing was to test whether ivuxolimab changed TCR sequence diversity and led to clonal T-cell expansion.

Genomic DNA was extracted from sorted cells for sequencing of the TCRbeta CDR3 region. TCRbeta CDR3 regions were sequenced using the immunoSEQ Assay. The clones in this table, taken by TCRdb from immuneACCESS, are in-frame only. Not every clone is retained; where verified, under half of the shortfall comes from an unresolved V gene, and the cause of the rest is unknown. The sample includes around 33,000 clones, with roughly 80% observed a single time. The top ten clones comprise around 2.5% of the sample. The trial excluded patients who had a history of autoimmune disease or were on systemic immunosuppression. In every dose cohort, peripheral blood was drawn for TCR sequencing at baseline, cycle 4 day 1, and cycle 7 day 1. The samples were drawn from a first-in-human, open-label, multicenter phase I dose-escalation trial of ivuxolimab. Adults with locally advanced or metastatic melanoma, renal cell, hepatocellular, or head and neck squamous cell carcinoma were enrolled in the trial. CD4+ and CD8+ T cells were sorted separately from peripheral blood before TCR sequencing.

Results and caveats for the whole study, not just this receptor: The antigen specificity of the clonally expanded peripheral T cells was not determined. Clonal expansion of both CD4+ and CD8+ blood T cells was observed from baseline to week 6 at doses 0.1 to 3.0 mg/kg. In the 0.1-3.0 mg/kg groups, partial responders had among the lowest normalized peripheral clonal expansion, particularly in CD8+ T cells. Low levels of normalized T-cell clonal expansion were also seen in some nonresponding patients. After ivuxolimab, expanded clones were on average more numerous among CD8+ T cells than among CD4+ T cells.

The sequence links TRBV5-6 to TRBJ1-4; TRBD1 could be the D gene, as 6 bases match. The material was CD4+ or CD8+ T cells sorted from blood, obtained in a trial of the OX40 agonist ivuxolimab. This clonotype was obtained from an adult with an advanced solid tumor such as melanoma, head and neck, liver or kidney cancer. The nucleotide sequence is given as TGTGCCAGCAGCACGGGACAAAGGGAAAAACTGTTTTTT. Its amino acids are CASSTGQREKLFF.